A selection of T cell receptor beta chains follows, all from one sample in a study of T cell therapy after organ transplantation. Their specific antigens are unknown. Profiling relied on immunoSEQ multiplex PCR, and the TCRdb table lists in-frame clones only, not all of them. The sample carries almost 20,000 clones, about four fifths recorded once. This specimen was CD8+ T cells from blood, taken after autologous CMV-specific T cell therapy. These receptors were obtained from a human patient who had received a solid organ transplant and had CMV disease. The T cells may partly be graft donor cells. Each CDR3 is given with its conserved first and last residue. D genes are given only for firm matches. The size field is filled for only some rows; it gives once, few, many or a size class.

TRBV18,-,TRBD1,TRBJ2-5,TGTGCCAGCTCAGACGGACAGGGTAAAGAGACCCAGTACTTC,CASSDGQGKETQYF
TRBV6-5,-,-,TRBJ2-7,TGTGCCAGCAGTTCCGGTGCGACCTACGAGCAGTACTTC,CASSSGATYEQYF
TRBV15,few,-,TRBJ1-1,TGTGCCACCCGGGAGGGGGGCTCGAACACTGAAGCTTTCTTT,CATREGGSNTEAFF
TRBV15,-,-,TRBJ2-7,TGTGCCACCAGCAGAGATCTTGTGACAGTCGGCGAGCAGTACTTC,CATSRDLVTVGEQYF
TRBV27,-,-,TRBJ1-5,TGTGCCAGCAGTTTAGGGGCCGGGGGGGGCCCCCAGCCCCAGCATTTT,CASSLGAGGGPQPQHF
TRBV5-4,-,-,TRBJ1-1,TGTGCCAGCAGCAAGGGACGGCAGAACACTGAAGCTTTCTTT,CASSKGRQNTEAFF
TRBV30,-,TRBD1,TRBJ1-5,TGTGCCTGGGATACAGGGGGGTATCAGCCCCAGCATTTT,CAWDTGGYQPQHF
TRBV15,-,-,TRBJ2-3,TGTGCCACCAGCAGGGAAGGGGGGGCCTCCACAGATACGCAGTATTTT,CATSREGGASTDTQYF
TRBV4-1,-,-,TRBJ1-3,TGCGCCAGCAGCCAAGCCCCTTTGCCCTCTGGAAACACCATATATTTT,CASSQAPLPSGNTIYF
TRBV7-9,few,-,TRBJ1-2,TGTGCCAGCAGCTATCCTCAGGGCTATGGCTACACCTTC,CASSYPQGYGYTF
TRBV5-1,-,-,TRBJ2-1,TGCGCCAGCAGCTTTGGCCAGGGGTTTTACAATGAGCAGTTCTTC,CASSFGQGFYNEQFF
TRBV27,-,TRBD1,TRBJ1-2,TGTGCCAGCAGACCCGGACAGGGGGCCTACTATGGCTACACCTTC,CASRPGQGAYYGYTF
TRBV5-6,few,-,TRBJ1-5,TGTGCCAGCAGCACTCAGGGTTTTAGCAATCAGCCCCAGCATTTT,CASSTQGFSNQPQHF
TRBV2,-,-,TRBJ2-1,TGTGCCAGCAGTCCAGGTGACAATGAGCAGTTCTTC,CASSPGDNEQFF
TRBV27,-,-,TRBJ1-1,TGTGCCAGCAGTCCGGGGACCGCGAACACTGAAGCTTTCTTT,CASSPGTANTEAFF
TRBV2,-,-,TRBJ2-5,TGTGCCAGCAGTGAGGGTCGACCTGAGACCCAGTACTTC,CASSEGRPETQYF
TRBV25-1,-,TRBD1,TRBJ2-7,TGTGCCAGCAGCGAACAGGGGCGGTCCTCCGAGCAGTACTTC,CASSEQGRSSEQYF
TRBV6-4,-,-,TRBJ2-1,TGTGCCAGCAGTGACTCAATGGGGGGAACCATCAATGAGCAGTTCTTC,CASSDSMGGTINEQFF
TRBV5-1,-,-,TRBJ1-2,TGCGCCAGCAGCTTGGTCCAATCAGGGGACTATGGCTACACCTTC,CASSLVQSGDYGYTF
TRBV7-9,-,TRBD2,TRBJ2-7,TGTGCCAGCAGCTCGGAGGTAGCGGGAGTAAGGTACGAGCAGTACTTC,CASSSEVAGVRYEQYF
TRBV2,-,TRBD2,TRBJ2-3,TGTGCCAGCAGCCCGGGGGGGTCCACGCGGGATACGCAGTATTTT,CASSPGGSTRDTQYF
TRBV29-1,-,-,TRBJ2-5,TGCAGCGTTGAAAGGAGGGGGCTGGGGGAGACCCAGTACTTC,CSVERRGLGETQYF
TRBV11-2,-,TRBD1,TRBJ2-7,TGTGCCAGCAGCCGGCCGGGACAGGGAGACTACGAGCAGTACTTC,CASSRPGQGDYEQYF
TRBV2,-,-,TRBJ2-1,TGTGCCAGCAGTGGCGGGATCGCTAGGGAGCAGTTCTTC,CASSGGIAREQFF
TRBV7-3,-,-,TRBJ1-1,TGTGCCAGCAGCTTAGCCGGGGGATTGAACACTGAAGCTTTCTTT,CASSLAGGLNTEAFF
TRBV5-6,-,TRBD1,TRBJ1-1,TGTGCCAGCAGCCCACACCCCCGACAGGGGCAGGTCGAAGCTTTCTTT,CASSPHPRQGQVEAFF
TRBV19,-,-,TRBJ1-1,TGTGCCAGTAGCCCGGGGGTCATGAACACTGAAGCTTTCTTT,CASSPGVMNTEAFF
TRBV4-1,few,-,TRBJ2-7,TGCGCCAGCAGCCACTATGGGGATAGCTCCTACGAGCAGTACTTC,CASSHYGDSSYEQYF
TRBV7-2,-,TRBD1,TRBJ1-1,TGTGCCAGCAGCCCACAGGGGGCAGAGAACACTGAAGCTTTCTTT,CASSPQGAENTEAFF
TRBV19,few,-,TRBJ1-5,TGTGCCAGTAGTATTGGGCGGAGGGGAAATCAGCCCCAGCATTTT,CASSIGRRGNQPQHF
TRBV5-4,once,-,TRBJ1-2,TGTGCCAGCAGCTACCCCGACAGTTCTAACTATGGCTACACCTTC,CASSYPDSSNYGYTF
TRBV6-5,-,TRBD2,TRBJ2-1,TGTGCCAGCAGTTTAAGCGGGAGCGGATCCTACAATGAGCAGTTCTTC,CASSLSGSGSYNEQFF
TRBV19,-,TRBD1,TRBJ1-6,TGTGCCAGTACCCAACCAACAGGGGGCTCGTATAATTCACCCCTCCACTTT,CASTQPTGGSYNSPLHF
TRBV18,-,-,TRBJ2-2,TGTGCCAGCTCACCACAAGGGGTCCCCGGGGAGCTGTTTTTT,CASSPQGVPGELFF
TRBV9,large,TRBD1,TRBJ2-7,TGTGCCAGCAGCGAGGGACAGGGCAGCTCCTACGAGCAGTACTTC,CASSEGQGSSYEQYF
TRBV4-3,-,-,TRBJ2-7,TGCGCCAGCAGCCAAGGCGGACAGTACTACGAGCAGTACTTC,CASSQGGQYYEQYF
TRBV9,-,-,TRBJ2-1,TGTGCCAGCAGCGTAGAAATAGCGGCCGACAATGAGCAGTTCTTC,CASSVEIAADNEQFF
TRBV4-1,-,-,TRBJ1-5,TGCGCCAGCAGCCAGTTCCAAAGACAGAATCAGAATCAGCCCCAGCATTTT,CASSQFQRQNQNQPQHF
TRBV30,-,TRBD1,TRBJ1-2,TGTGCCTGGAGTGGCTTGGGGACAGGGGGTAGTAACTATGGCTACACCTTC,CAWSGLGTGGSNYGYTF
TRBV6-1,-,-,TRBJ1-1,TGTGCCAGCAGTGAAAACGTTCGGACAGTGGAGGACACTGAAGCTTTCTTT,CASSENVRTVEDTEAFF
TRBV5-6,-,-,TRBJ2-7,TGTGCCAGCAGCTTTACCGTTAACAGGGGGAGGGTCTACGAGCAGTACTTC,CASSFTVNRGRVYEQYF
TRBV29-1,-,TRBD1,TRBJ1-1,TGCAGCGAAAGACCGGGACAGGGGATAGCTTTCTTT,CSERPGQGIAFF
TRBV4-2,-,TRBD1,TRBJ1-2,TGTGCCAGCAGCCACAATTTACAGGGGTCCTATGGCTACACCTTC,CASSHNLQGSYGYTF
TRBV2,-,TRBD1,TRBJ1-1,TGTGCCAGCAGTAAACCTGTCCGGGACAGATGGGGATCCGGAGATTTGAACACTGAAGCTTTCTTT,CASSKPVRDRWGSGDLNTEAFF